Here is one TCR beta chain with its context. This sample was included in a study of blood T cell repertoires in COVID-19. Study background: From the United States, Italy and Spain came samples of acute and convalescent COVID-19. Sources were T cells, B-cell-depleted T cells, or PBMCs; the material itself was cDNA or gDNA.

The authors' processing: Amplification of reference gene primers was used by the study to estimate nucleated cell counts. The repertoire was sequenced with immunoSEQ multiplex PCR; TCRdb's copy has only in-frame clones and lacks some. D and trimming come from the DNA, and the V and J calls and clone size come from that table. This sample has approximately 270,000 clones, with around nine tenths found just once. V shed 4 bases and J 4 bases; nucleotides not matched to a gene: 9. CDR3 length: 15 residues. Germline values: CDR1 LGHDT, CDR2 YNNKEL (reference sequence). The clonotype originates from a man aged 50 to 59 with acute or convalescent COVID-19. V usage is TRBV3-1 (or the pseudogene TRBV3-2) and J usage is TRBJ1-2; TRBD1 matches 7 bases. The sample taken for sequencing was peripheral blood. The CDR3 DNA is TGTGCCAGCAGCCCATCCCGGGACAGCCCCTATGGCTACACCTTC. The encoded protein is CASSPSRDSPYGYTF.